Presented here are 21 T cell receptor beta chains from one specimen sequenced in a study of cytomegalovirus exposure and HLA in healthy donors. With 60 Vbeta and 13 Jbeta primers, the PCR was carried out. Sequenced by immunoSEQ multiplex PCR; TCRdb stores in-frame clones only, minus some. The profile shows around 200,000 clones, about 80% of them singletons. The sample comprised PBMCs. These receptors came from a woman between 55 and 75 years old in good health and CMV-seropositive.

V is TRBV5-6 and J is TRBJ2-1; D uncertain. The CDR3 covers 12 residues. CDR1 is SGHDT and CDR2 is YYEEEE in the germline V gene. The V end lost 0 bases, the J end lost 6 bases, and 4 bases lay between the germline ends. Here the CDR3 reads CASSLAGNEQFF. In nucleotides, the CDR3 is TGTGCCAGCAGCTTGGCCGGCAATGAGCAGTTCTTC.

The rearrangement uses TRBV6-1 and TRBJ2-7; possible D gene TRBD1, 6 bases. V was pared by 2 bases and J by 3 bases, with 20 bases between. CDR3 length: 17 amino acids. CDR1 and CDR2 from the germline V gene are MNHNS and SASEGT. CDR3: CASSEPFRDTIGYEQYF. CDR3 sequence (DNA): TGTGCCAGCAGTGAACCATTTCGGGACACCATCGGCTACGAGCAGTACTTC.

This sequence joins TRBV9 and TRBJ2-3, with 9 bases fitting TRBD2. This CDR3 is built from 16 residues. V was clipped by 0 bases and J by 6 bases; unmatched bases: 8. From germline, CDR1 is SGDLS and CDR2 YYNGEE. In nucleotides, the CDR3 is TGTGCCAGCAGCGTAGGCGCGGGGGGGAGAACGGATACGCAGTATTTT. The encoded protein is CASSVGAGGRTDTQYF.

This sequence joins TRBV5-4 and TRBJ2-7; TRBD2 agrees at 9 bases. This CDR3 is 13 amino acids long. Germline values: CDR1 SGHNT, CDR2 YYREEE (reference sequence). After removal of 6 bases from V and 5 bases from J, the junction contained 6 bases not matched to a gene. CDR3 nucleotide sequence: TGTGCCAGCATAGATAGCGGGAGCGACGAGCAGTACTTC. It specifies CASIDSGSDEQYF. The full variable domain, in which reference TRBV5-4 and TRBJ2-7 provide the parts outside the CDR3, is ETGVTQSPTHLIKTRGQQVTLRCSSQSGHNTVSWYQQALGQGPQFIFQYYREEENGRGNFPPRFSGLQFPNYSSELNVNALELDDSALYLCASIDSGSDEQYFGPGTRLTVT.

The chain joins TRBV2 to TRBJ2-1; 10 nucleotides match TRBD1. The CDR3 is 14 residues long. CDR1 is SNHLY, CDR2 FYNNEI, per germline. Unmatched junction bases numbered 3, after V lost 6 bases and J lost 4 bases. This CDR3 is CASSGTGVYNEQFF. In DNA form, the CDR3 reads TGTGCCAGCAGCGGGACAGGGGTTTACAATGAGCAGTTCTTC.

This clone was observed a single time. Mismatch with germline at one junction end may stem from a read error. The gene calls are TRBV9 and TRBJ2-4, with 9 bases aligning to TRBD1. The length of the CDR3 is 18 residues. Germline CDR1 is SGDLS and CDR2 is YYNGEE. CDR3 DNA sequence: TGTGCCAGCAGCGTCTCGGGACAGGGCCTTCTAGCCAAAAACAGTCAGTACTTC. Its translation: CASSVSGQGLLAKNSQYF.

This clone was seen a few times. The chain combines TRBV19 with TRBJ1-2; 7 bases agree with TRBD1. This CDR3 spans 17 amino acids. Germline trimming cut 5 bases from V and 6 bases from J; bases unmatched to any gene: 18. Germline CDR1 LNHDA, CDR2 SQIVND (reference sequence). As DNA, the CDR3 is TGTGCCAGTAGTGCCGCCGCCGGGACAGTATTATCCGATGGCTACACCTTC. Its translation: CASSAAAGTVLSDGYTF.

The chain recombines TRBV5-5 with TRBJ2-3, with TRBD1 as a possible D gene (6 bases). Germline lookup yields CDR1 SGHKS and CDR2 YYEKEE (reference sequence). The length of the CDR3 is 14 residues. V was shortened by 5 bases and J by 2 bases, with 12 bases between the two germline ends. The CDR3, as DNA: TGTGCCAGCAGGACCGAGGGGGTCACAGATACGCAGTATTTT. Translating it yields CASRTEGVTDTQYF.

The chain has TRBV9 and TRBJ2-3; TRBD1 matches 10 bases. Germline trimming cut 5 bases from V and 1 base from J; bases unmatched to any gene: 7. The CDR3 covers 16 residues. The germline CDR1 and CDR2 sequences are SGDLS and YYNGEE. The CDR3 here is CASRGGQGDGTDTQYF. The CDR3 bases are TGTGCCAGCAGGGGCGGACAGGGGGATGGCACAGATACGCAGTATTTT. Filled out from reference TRBV9 and TRBJ2-3, the complete variable domain reads DSGVTQTPKHLITATGQRVTLRCSPRSGDLSVYWYQQSLDQGLQFLIQYYNGEERAKGNILERFSAQQFPDLHSELNLSSLELGDSALYFCASRGGQGDGTDTQYFGPGTRLTVL.

This clone was seen a few times. The rearrangement links TRBV7-4 to TRBJ1-5; 9 bases agree with TRBD1. CDR1 SGHVT and CDR2 SQSDAQ come from the germline V gene. Losses at the gene ends were 3 bases for V and 6 bases for J; bases not matched to a gene: 6. The CDR3 totals 15 residues. The CDR3 protein is CASSLDRGPSQPQHF. The CDR3 DNA sequence: TGTGCCAGCAGCTTGGACAGGGGTCCCAGTCAGCCCCAGCATTTT.

This clone was seen a few times. The chain employs TRBV11-1 and TRBJ2-5; D unclear. The CDR3 covers 14 residues. Between the trimmed V and J ends, which lost 2 bases and 1 base, there was a span of 8 bases. Per the germline V gene, CDR1 is SGHAT and CDR2 is FQDESV (reference sequence). The chain's CDR3 is CASSLFVIQETQYF. CDR3 in DNA: TGTGCCAGCAGCTTATTCGTTATCCAAGAGACCCAGTACTTC. The full variable domain, its missing parts supplied by reference TRBV11-1 and TRBJ2-5, is EAEVAQSPRYKITEKSQAVAFWCDPISGHATLYWYRQILGQGPELLVQFQDESVVDDSQLPKDRFSAERLKGVDSTLKIQPAELGDSAMYLCASSLFVIQETQYFGPGTRLLVL.

This clone has just one count. The chain carries TRBV28 and TRBJ1-1, with unresolved D. This CDR3 has 13 amino acids. The V end lost 7 bases, the J end lost 3 bases, and 12 bases lay between the germline ends. Germline loops: CDR1 MDHEN, CDR2 SYDVKM. CDR3 residues: CASTGPSYTEAFF. The DNA for the CDR3 is TGTGCCAGCACAGGCCCCTCGTACACTGAAGCTTTCTTT.

V is TRBV9 and J is TRBJ2-7; D may be TRBD2 (6 bases). This CDR3 spans 15 amino acids. Germline CDR1 SGDLS, CDR2 YYNGEE. Trimming removed 2 bases at V and 0 bases at J, with 12 bases between. Here the CDR3 reads CASSVGAGSSYEQYF. As DNA, the CDR3 is TGTGCCAGCAGCGTCGGAGCGGGTAGCTCCTACGAGCAGTACTTC.

The V call is TRBV27, the J call TRBJ2-3; 10 bases map to TRBD1. Germline CDR1 reads MNHEY; CDR2 reads SMNVEV (reference sequence). The ends lost 5 bases at V and 4 bases at J; junction bases unmatched: 3. This CDR3 contains 14 residues. This CDR3 reads CASSHGQGADTQYF. CDR3 bases: TGTGCCAGCAGTCACGGACAGGGGGCAGATACGCAGTATTTT.

This clone has just one count. The J gene is TRBJ2-7, the V gene TRBV15; 11 bases are shared with TRBD1. The CDR3 is 14 amino acids. The J segment lost 2 bases and the V segment lost 4 bases, leaving 1 base of the junction unmatched. Germline V CDR1 and CDR2: LNHNV, YYDKDF (reference sequence). CDR3 protein: CATSKDRGPYEQYF. The CDR3 nucleotides read TGTGCCACCAGCAAGGACAGGGGGCCCTACGAGCAGTACTTC.

The gene calls are TRBV6-6 and TRBJ2-2, with 8 bases that match TRBD2. V dropped 7 bases and J dropped 5; count of bases not matched to a gene: 9. The V gene's germline CDR1 is MNHNY and CDR2 SVGAGI (reference sequence). This CDR3 is 15 amino acids long. CDR3 DNA sequence: TGTGCCAGCACCTACGGGGGGGCTGGGACCGGGGAGCTGTTTTTT. Translation: CASTYGGAGTGELFF.

J is TRBJ1-3 and V is TRBV19, with 7 bases lining up with TRBD1. Unmatched junction bases numbered 5, after V lost 7 bases and J lost 2 bases. Germline V lookup: CDR1 LNHDA, CDR2 SQIVND (reference sequence). The CDR3 has 14 residues. Written as DNA, the CDR3 is TGTGCCAGTAATGAACAGGGGACTGGAAACACCATATATTTT. Translated: CASNEQGTGNTIYF.

This clone was counted once. The chain carries TRBV7-2 and TRBJ2-3; D call uncertain. CDR3 length: 14 amino acids. Germline CDR1 is SGHTA and CDR2 is FQGNSA. The ends were cut back, 6 bases at V and 2 bases at J, with 12 bases in the middle. The CDR3 DNA reads as TGTGCCAGCAGATCTGGCGGTTACACAGATACGCAGTATTTT. Translated, it gives CASRSGGYTDTQYF.

The V and J genes are TRBV7-2 and TRBJ2-3; TRBD1 aligns across 8 bases. Unmatched junction bases numbered 7, after V lost 5 bases and J lost 0 bases. The CDR3 length is 16 residues. From germline, CDR1 is SGHTA and CDR2 FQGNSA. The DNA of the CDR3 is TGTGCCAGCAGCCGTACGGGACAGGCTAGCACAGATACGCAGTATTTT. Its protein is CASSRTGQASTDTQYF.

The gene calls are TRBV4-3 and TRBJ1-3; a possible D gene is TRBD1 (5 bases). The CDR3 has 21 residues. Germline V lookup: CDR1 LGHNA, CDR2 YSLEER. Trimming left V 0 bases short and J 0 bases short, with 24 bases between. CDR3 sequence (DNA): TGCGCCAGCAGCCAAGATCCCTTTGGCGGGGCTAAAGCCTCCTCTGGAAACACCATATATTTT. It is translated as CASSQDPFGGAKASSGNTIYF.

V usage is TRBV7-3 and J usage is TRBJ2-2; no reliable D call. V was clipped by 5 bases and J by 3 bases, with 7 bases between them. The CDR3 extends over 13 amino acids. CDR1 and CDR2 (germline): SGHTA, FQGTGA. CDR3 in DNA: TGTGCCAGCAGCCTACGGTACACCGGGGAGCTGTTTTTT. Amino acids: CASSLRYTGELFF.